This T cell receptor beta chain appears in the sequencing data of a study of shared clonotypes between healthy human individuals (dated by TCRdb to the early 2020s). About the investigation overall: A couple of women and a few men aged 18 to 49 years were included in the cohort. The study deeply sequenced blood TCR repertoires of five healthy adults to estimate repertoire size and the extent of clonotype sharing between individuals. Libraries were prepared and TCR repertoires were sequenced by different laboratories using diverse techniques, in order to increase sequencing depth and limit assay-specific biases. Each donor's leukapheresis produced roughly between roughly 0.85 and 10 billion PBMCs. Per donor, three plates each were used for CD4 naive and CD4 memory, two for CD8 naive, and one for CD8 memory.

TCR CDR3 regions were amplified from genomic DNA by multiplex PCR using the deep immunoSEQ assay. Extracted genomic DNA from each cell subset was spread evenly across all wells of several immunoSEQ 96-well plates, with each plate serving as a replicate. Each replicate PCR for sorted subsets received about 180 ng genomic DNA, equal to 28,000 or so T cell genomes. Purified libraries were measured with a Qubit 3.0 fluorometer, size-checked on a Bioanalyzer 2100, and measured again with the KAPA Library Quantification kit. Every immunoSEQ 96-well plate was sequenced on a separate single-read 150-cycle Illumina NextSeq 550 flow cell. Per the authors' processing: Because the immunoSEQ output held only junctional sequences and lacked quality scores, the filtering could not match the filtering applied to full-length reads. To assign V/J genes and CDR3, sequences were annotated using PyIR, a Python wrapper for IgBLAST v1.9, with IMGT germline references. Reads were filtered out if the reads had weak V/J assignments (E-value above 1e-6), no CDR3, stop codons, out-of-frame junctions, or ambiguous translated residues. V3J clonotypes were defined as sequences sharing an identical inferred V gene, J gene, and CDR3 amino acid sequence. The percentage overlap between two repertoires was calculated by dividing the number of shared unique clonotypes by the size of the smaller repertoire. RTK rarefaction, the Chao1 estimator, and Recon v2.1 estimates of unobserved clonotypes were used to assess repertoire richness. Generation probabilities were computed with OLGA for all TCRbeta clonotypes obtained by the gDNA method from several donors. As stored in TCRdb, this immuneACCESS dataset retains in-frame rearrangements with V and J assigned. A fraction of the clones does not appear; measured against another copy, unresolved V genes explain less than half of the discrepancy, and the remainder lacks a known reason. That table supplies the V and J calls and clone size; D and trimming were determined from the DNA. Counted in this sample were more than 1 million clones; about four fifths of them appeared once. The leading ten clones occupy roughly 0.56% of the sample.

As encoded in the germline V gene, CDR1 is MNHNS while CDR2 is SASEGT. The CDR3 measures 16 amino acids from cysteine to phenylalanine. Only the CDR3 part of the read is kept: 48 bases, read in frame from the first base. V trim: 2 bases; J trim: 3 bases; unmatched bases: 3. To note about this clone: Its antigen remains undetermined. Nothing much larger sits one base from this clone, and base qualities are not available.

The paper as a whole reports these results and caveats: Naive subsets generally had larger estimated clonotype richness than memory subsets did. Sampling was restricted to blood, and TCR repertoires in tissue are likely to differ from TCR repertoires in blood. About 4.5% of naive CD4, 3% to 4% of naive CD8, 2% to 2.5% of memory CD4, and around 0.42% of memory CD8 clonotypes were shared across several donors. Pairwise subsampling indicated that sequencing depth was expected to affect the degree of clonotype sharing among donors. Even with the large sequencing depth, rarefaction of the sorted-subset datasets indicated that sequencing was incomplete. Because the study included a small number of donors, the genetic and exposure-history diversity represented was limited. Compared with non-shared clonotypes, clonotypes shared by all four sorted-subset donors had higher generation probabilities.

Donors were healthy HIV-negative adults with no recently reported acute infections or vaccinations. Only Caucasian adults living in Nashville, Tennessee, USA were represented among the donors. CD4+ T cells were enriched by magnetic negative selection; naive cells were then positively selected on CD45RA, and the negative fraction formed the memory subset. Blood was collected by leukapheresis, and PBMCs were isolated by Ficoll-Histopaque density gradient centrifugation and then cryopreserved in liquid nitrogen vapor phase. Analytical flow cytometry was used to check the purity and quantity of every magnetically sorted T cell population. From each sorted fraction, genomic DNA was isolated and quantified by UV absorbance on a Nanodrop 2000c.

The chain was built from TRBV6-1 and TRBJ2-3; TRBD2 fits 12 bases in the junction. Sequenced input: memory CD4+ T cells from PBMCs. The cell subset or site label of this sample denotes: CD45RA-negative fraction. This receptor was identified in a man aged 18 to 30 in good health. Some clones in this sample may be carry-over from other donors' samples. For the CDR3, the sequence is CASSELTSGRTDTQYF. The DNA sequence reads TGTGCCAGCAGTGAATTGACTAGCGGGAGAACAGATACGCAGTATTTT.